What follows are 30 T cell receptor beta chains derived from one specimen sequenced in a study of control samples from healthy donors and cancer patients. Generated by immunoSEQ multiplex PCR, the TCRdb table keeps only in-frame clones and is missing some. The sample holds roughly 140,000 clones; roughly 89% are singletons and the top ten take 4.9%. Specimen: blood. These receptors were taken from a man younger than 40 in good health.

This chain links TRBV6-6 with TRBJ1-2; 9 positions agree with TRBD1. CDR3 length: 14 residues. J was trimmed by 4 bases and V by 5 bases; bases with no gene match: 5. CDR1 and CDR2 from the germline V gene are MNHNY and SVGAGI (reference sequence). The CDR3 DNA reads as TGTGCCAGCAGTCCCGGACAGGGGATCTATGGCTACACCTTC. It specifies CASSPGQGIYGYTF.

The rearrangement uses TRBV24-1 and TRBJ2-2, with no clear D. Germline CDR1 and CDR2: KGHDR and SFDVKD. This CDR3 comprises 15 residues. With 5 bases removed from V and 4 bases from J, the gap between germline ends came to 13 bases. The CDR3 nucleotides are TGTGCCACCAGTGCTTCCACAACCACCACCGGGGAGCTGTTTTTT. Its translation: CATSASTTTTGELFF.

The rearrangement links TRBV2 to TRBJ2-2; D not resolved. This CDR3 spans 14 amino acids. V lost 3 bases and J 3 bases, leaving 8 bases between the germline ends. Germline lookup yields CDR1 SNHLY and CDR2 FYNNEI. DNA for the CDR3: TGTGCCAGCAGTGATCAATGGTACACCGGGGAGCTGTTTTTT. It yields the protein CASSDQWYTGELFF.

This chain links TRBV5-1 with TRBJ2-7, with 9 bases identical to TRBD1. Per the germline V gene, CDR1 is SGHRS and CDR2 is YFSETQ. The V segment lost 7 bases and the J segment 5 bases; nucleotides outside the gene matches: 13. CDR3 length: 15 residues. In DNA form, the CDR3 reads TGCGCCAGCGAGACCCGAGGGACAGGGAGTCACGAGCAGTACTTC. This codes for CASETRGTGSHEQYF.

The chain combines TRBV5-4 with TRBJ2-2; 8 positions agree with TRBD2. The CDR3 is 15 residues long. The trim removed 2 bases at V and 0 bases at J, leaving 0 bases unmatched. CDR1 SGHNT and CDR2 YYREEE come from the germline V gene (reference sequence). This chain's CDR3 is CASSLAGANTGELFF. CDR3 in DNA: TGTGCCAGCAGCTTAGCGGGGGCGAACACCGGGGAGCTGTTTTTT.

The chain joins TRBV6-5 to TRBJ2-7; perhaps D is TRBD1 or TRBD2 (7 bases each). Germline lookup yields CDR1 MNHEY and CDR2 SVGAGI. The length of the CDR3 is 14 residues. With 4 bases removed from V and 4 bases from J, the gap between germline ends came to 14 bases. The CDR3 is CASSWGGTEYEQYF. The DNA of the CDR3 is TGTGCCAGCAGTTGGGGGGGGACAGAATACGAGCAGTACTTC.

The chain uses TRBV4-3 and TRBJ2-2; D gene unclear. The CDR3 has 14 amino acids. Per the germline V gene, CDR1 is LGHNA and CDR2 is YSLEER. V was trimmed by 3 bases and J by 2 bases, leaving 7 bases between them. Here the CDR3 DNA reads TGCGCCAGCAGCCAGCTAGTAAACACCGGGGAGCTGTTTTTT. Protein sequence: CASSQLVNTGELFF.

This clone was detected only a few times. The chain joins TRBV9 to TRBJ1-1, with 11 positions matching TRBD1. Germline loops: CDR1 SGDLS, CDR2 YYNGEE. The CDR3 has 15 residues. Trimming at V came to 4 bases and at J to 4 bases, leaving 6 bases not matched to a gene. The CDR3 is CASSKAGTGGTEAFF. The CDR3 bases are TGTGCCAGCAGCAAAGCCGGGACAGGGGGCACTGAAGCTTTCTTT.

The chain recombines TRBV24-1 with TRBJ1-2, with D perhaps TRBD1 (5 bases). This CDR3 is built from 14 residues. V gave up 4 bases and J gave up 3 bases, with 11 bases separating them. CDR1 is KGHDR, CDR2 SFDVKD, per germline. This CDR3 reads CATSEHGGDYGYTF. The CDR3 region has the DNA TGTGCCACCAGTGAGCACGGGGGAGACTATGGCTACACCTTC.

The CDR3 sequence: CASSYSPGLNTGELFF. DNA of the CDR3: TGTGCCAGCAGTTACTCGCCGGGTCTCAACACCGGGGAGCTGTTTTTT. This chain connects TRBV6-5 to TRBJ2-2; D ambiguous. Germline CDR1 reads MNHEY; CDR2 reads SVGAGI. The germline V and J ends were trimmed by 0 bases and 2 bases, with 10 bases remaining between them. The CDR3 totals 16 residues.

The J gene is TRBJ1-4, the V gene TRBV5-1; 7 bases map to TRBD1. J was trimmed by 3 bases and V by 0 bases; bases with no gene match: 5. The germline V gene encodes CDR1 SGHRS and CDR2 YFSETQ. The CDR3 has 16 amino acids. The CDR3: CASSLGQGVSNEKLFF. The CDR3 nucleotides read TGCGCCAGCAGCTTGGGACAGGGAGTATCTAATGAAAAACTGTTTTTT. The variable domain in full, with the rest retrieved from reference TRBV5-1 and TRBJ1-4, is KAGVTQTPRYLIKTRGQQVTLSCSPISGHRSVSWYQQTPGQGLQFLFEYFSETQRNKGNFPGRFSGRQFSNSRSEMNVSTLELGDSALYLCASSLGQGVSNEKLFFGSGTQLSVL.

This chain joins TRBV4-1 and TRBJ1-2; D gene ambiguous. Looked up from germline, CDR1 is MGHRA and CDR2 is YSYEKL. Between the trimmed V and J ends, which lost 1 base and 3 bases, there was a span of 12 bases. The CDR3 length is 15 residues. As DNA, the CDR3 is TGCGCCAGCAGCCAAGCACTCGTTATTGACTATGGCTACACCTTC. Its translation: CASSQALVIDYGYTF.

This sequence joins TRBV6-5 and TRBJ2-4; TRBD1 matches 8 bases. Germline V lookup: CDR1 MNHEY, CDR2 SVGAGI. The CDR3 has 14 residues. V trimming: 6 bases; J trimming: 7 bases; junction bases outside the gene matches: 8. The CDR3, as DNA: TGTGCCAGCAGACAGACGACAGGGGCGAACATTCAGTACTTC. It yields the protein CASRQTTGANIQYF.

This sequence joins TRBV4-3 and TRBJ1-1; D gene ambiguous. Germline V CDR1 and CDR2: LGHNA, YSLEER. The CDR3 totals 13 residues. The ends were cut back, 0 bases at V and 9 bases at J, with 11 bases in the middle. The CDR3 here is CASSQDAARKAFF. CDR3 in DNA: TGCGCCAGCAGCCAAGATGCTGCCAGGAAAGCTTTCTTT.

The rearrangement links TRBV13 to TRBJ2-7; TRBD2 matches 9 bases. After removal of 2 bases from V and 1 base from J, the junction contained 9 bases not matched to a gene. Germline V lookup: CDR1 PRHDT, CDR2 FYEKMQ (reference sequence). The CDR3 length is 17 residues. The CDR3 is CASSLWRGGGVSYEQYF. As DNA, the CDR3 is TGTGCCAGCAGCTTATGGCGGGGGGGCGGCGTATCCTACGAGCAGTACTTC.

V and J are TRBV19 and TRBJ1-2; D unclear. The CDR3 has 13 amino acids. The V gene's germline CDR1 is LNHDA and CDR2 SQIVND (reference sequence). V was cut by 4 bases and J by 1 base, with 7 bases left in between. The CDR3 loop reads CASSNDGNYGYTF. The CDR3 bases are TGTGCCAGTAGTAACGACGGTAACTATGGCTACACCTTC.

As for this clone: Other DNA sequences from this sample encode an identical CDR3 as well. The chain uses TRBV7-9 and TRBJ2-7; D call uncertain. Per the germline V gene, CDR1 is SEHNR and CDR2 is FQNEAQ (reference sequence). The V end was cut by 5 bases, the J end by 0 bases, with 5 bases between. CDR3 size: 12 residues. In DNA form, the CDR3 reads TGTGCCAGCAGCCTCAACTCCTACGAGCAGTACTTC. Translating gives CASSLNSYEQYF.

This chain joins TRBV5-1 and TRBJ1-4; TRBD1 might be the D (5 bases). This CDR3 spans 14 amino acids. V lost 3 bases and J lost 5, with 11 bases in between. The germline CDR1 and CDR2 sequences are SGHRS and YFSETQ. CDR3 in amino acids: CASSSSTGNEKLFF. The CDR3 DNA reads as TGCGCCAGCAGCTCCTCTACAGGAAATGAAAAACTGTTTTTT.

The chain joins TRBV10-3 to TRBJ2-3; D assignment may be TRBD1 or TRBD2 (5 bases each). The V gene's germline CDR1 is ENHRY and CDR2 SYGVKD. The CDR3 is 15 residues long. V shed 0 bases and J shed 4 bases, with 11 bases lying between them. The chain's CDR3 is CAISESGALPDTQYF. DNA of the CDR3: TGTGCCATCAGTGAGTCCGGGGCCCTCCCAGATACGCAGTATTTT.

The rearrangement uses TRBV6-5 and TRBJ1-5; D call uncertain. Trimming stripped 8 bases from V and 2 bases from J, with 7 bases between. Germline values: CDR1 MNHEY, CDR2 SVGAGI. The CDR3 sequence is 12 residues long. CDR3 region: CASLVGNQPQHF. DNA for the CDR3: TGTGCCAGCTTGGTGGGCAATCAGCCCCAGCATTTT.

The rearrangement joins TRBV4-3 to TRBJ1-1; D is ambiguous. The V end lost 0 bases, the J end lost 1 base, and 6 bases lay between the germline ends. Germline CDR1 is LGHNA and CDR2 is YSLEER. The CDR3 is 14 amino acids. CDR3 sequence (DNA): TGCGCCAGCAGCCAAGATCGTCGGAACACTGAAGCTTTCTTT. The encoded protein is CASSQDRRNTEAFF.

This clone has just one count. The V call is TRBV19, the J call TRBJ1-5; no clear D. Germline CDR1 and CDR2: LNHDA and SQIVND (reference sequence). The ends were cut back, 7 bases at V and 4 bases at J, with 17 bases in the middle. The length of the CDR3 is 15 residues. CDR3 region: CASITQDGVNQPQHF. CDR3 in DNA: TGTGCCAGTATCACCCAAGACGGGGTGAATCAGCCCCAGCATTTT.

V gene TRBV28 combines with J gene TRBJ1-1; D gene unclear. V was clipped by 5 bases and J by 5 bases, with 12 bases between them. The germline V gene encodes CDR1 MDHEN and CDR2 SYDVKM. This CDR3 region has 13 residues. Written as DNA, the CDR3 is TGTGCCAGCAGTCCCCCCACCAATACTGAAGCTTTCTTT. As protein: CASSPPTNTEAFF.

This clone occurred once. The CDR3 reads CASSQLIGGTDTQYF. CDR3 coding DNA: TGCGCCAGCAGTCAATTGATAGGAGGAACAGATACGCAGTATTTT. V usage is TRBV23-1 and J usage is TRBJ2-3; tentatively, D is TRBD2 (5 bases). TRBV23-1 is sorted into the ORF group, with uncertain function. The V end lost 1 base, the J end lost 3 bases, and 11 bases lay between the germline ends. This CDR3 has 15 amino acids.

DNA of the CDR3: TGTGCCAGTAGGCTAACCGGGACAGGGGTGAGGCAGCCCCAGCATTTT. It codes for CASRLTGTGVRQPQHF. The J gene is TRBJ1-5, the V gene TRBV19; 10 nucleotides align to TRBD1. Trimming took 6 bases from V and 7 from J; bases not matched to a gene: 12. CDR3 length: 16 amino acids. From germline, CDR1 is LNHDA and CDR2 SQIVND (reference sequence). Combining the CDR3 with reference TRBV19 and TRBJ1-5 gives the whole variable domain DGGITQSPKYLFRKEGQNVTLSCEQNLNHDAMYWYRQDPGQGLRLIYYSQIVNDFQKGDIAEGYSVSREKKESFPLTVTSAQKNPTAFYLCASRLTGTGVRQPQHFGDGTRLSIL.

The genes are TRBV7-8 and TRBJ1-5, with D unresolved. CDR1 is SGHVS and CDR2 is FQNEAQ in the germline V gene. Trimming removed 1 base at V and 2 bases at J, with 12 bases between. The CDR3 runs to 16 residues. The CDR3 region is CASSLEGRVRNQPQHF. Here the CDR3 DNA reads TGTGCCAGCAGCTTAGAGGGTAGGGTGCGCAATCAGCCCCAGCATTTT.

The CDR3 region is CASSYNRRSSGNTIYF. As DNA, the CDR3 is TGTGCCAGCAGTTATAACAGGAGAAGCTCTGGAAACACCATATATTTT. The chain recombines TRBV6-5 with TRBJ1-3, with D perhaps TRBD1 (5 bases). Deletions cut 3 bases from V and 0 bases from J, with 12 bases between. The CDR3 loop spans 16 amino acids. Germline CDR1 reads MNHEY; CDR2 reads SVGAGI.

The rearrangement links TRBV7-9 to TRBJ1-1; D is unresolved. Deletions cut 11 bases from V and 0 bases from J, with 13 bases between. CDR1 is SEHNR and CDR2 is FQNEAQ in the germline V gene (reference sequence). This CDR3 has 13 amino acids. The CDR3 loop is CAYRQPMNTEAFF. The CDR3, as DNA: TGTGCCTACCGGCAGCCCATGAACACTGAAGCTTTCTTT.

The rearrangement uses TRBV27 and TRBJ2-7; the match to TRBD2 covers 9 bases. The trim removed 0 bases at V and 2 bases at J, leaving 8 bases unmatched. This CDR3 comprises 17 residues. Germline lookup yields CDR1 MNHEY and CDR2 SMNVEV (reference sequence). CDR3 sequence: CASSLSSGRARAYEQYF. CDR3 coding DNA: TGTGCCAGCAGTTTATCTAGCGGGAGAGCAAGAGCCTACGAGCAGTACTTC.

The chain couples TRBV7-2 to TRBJ2-7; no clear D. CDR3 length: 12 amino acids. Germline assignment: CDR1 SGHTA and CDR2 FQGNSA. V gave up 1 base and J gave up 7 bases, with 8 bases separating them. CDR3: CASSLGLREQYF. CDR3 in DNA: TGTGCCAGCAGCTTAGGTTTGCGGGAGCAGTACTTC.